These 5 T cell receptor beta chains share one sample of origin, sequenced in a study of blood T cell repertoires in COVID-19. Sequencing used immunoSEQ multiplex PCR; TCRdb keeps in-frame clones, though not all of them. In the table there are some 200,000 clones, about four fifths of which are singletons. The sequenced material came from PBMCs or T cells enriched from blood (not recorded which). The receptors shown here come from a woman aged 45-59 years who had been exposed to COVID-19.

The sample holds one count of this clone. The chain carries TRBV5-4 and TRBJ1-2, with 8 bases aligning to TRBD1. The CDR3 length is 13 residues. Germline V gives CDR1 SGHNT, CDR2 YYREEE (reference sequence). The V segment lost 4 bases and the J segment 5 bases; nucleotides outside the gene matches: 4. CDR3 residues: CASSTGTGYGYTF. The CDR3 DNA sequence: TGTGCCAGCAGCACCGGGACAGGATATGGCTACACCTTC.

The chain is built from TRBV5-4 and TRBJ2-1, with 11 bases lining up with TRBD2. From germline, CDR1 is SGHNT and CDR2 YYREEE (reference sequence). The CDR3 is 16 amino acids. The ends lost 1 base at V and 4 bases at J; junction bases unmatched: 4. CDR3 DNA sequence: TGTGCCAGCAGCTTGAGTGCTAGCGGGGGGTACAATGAGCAGTTCTTC. Translated, it gives CASSLSASGGYNEQFF.

V is TRBV15 and J is TRBJ2-5, with 14 bases aligning to TRBD2. Germline CDR1 is LNHNV and CDR2 is YYDKDF (reference sequence). V shed 5 bases and J 4 bases; nucleotides not matched to a gene: 6. The CDR3 covers 16 residues. The CDR3 coding sequence is TGTGCCACCAGCCGACTAGCGGGGGGGCCGGGAGAGACCCAGTACTTC. Amino acids: CATSRLAGGPGETQYF.

This clone came up once. The rearrangement uses TRBV28 and TRBJ2-3, with 8 bases that match TRBD1. Germline V gene lookup returns CDR1 MDHEN and CDR2 SYDVKM. With V trimmed by 6 bases and J by 3 bases, 11 bases remained unmatched. The CDR3 sequence is 16 residues long. The DNA for the CDR3 is TGTGCCAGCAGCCGTGGGGGACAGGCTGGGACAGATACGCAGTATTTT. Residues: CASSRGGQAGTDTQYF. The whole variable domain, remainder taken from reference TRBV28 and TRBJ2-3, is DVKVTQSSRYLVKRTGEKVFLECVQDMDHENMFWYRQDPGLGLRLIYFSYDVKMKEKGDIPEGYSVSREKKERFSLILESASTNQTSMYLCASSRGGQAGTDTQYFGPGTRLTVL.

The V call is TRBV2, the J call TRBJ1-4; 7 bases agree with TRBD1. Looked up from germline, CDR1 is SNHLY and CDR2 is FYNNEI. This CDR3 is built from 13 residues. V dropped 9 bases and J dropped 5; count of bases not matched to a gene: 6. CDR3 sequence: CARGTESNEKLFF. CDR3 sequence (DNA): TGTGCCAGGGGGACAGAGTCGAATGAAAAACTGTTTTTT.